The rows below give T cell receptor beta chains drawn from one sample of a study of regulatory T cells in long-lasting Graves disease. TCRdb processed the multiplex PCR reads anew with MiXCR; each CDR3 protein has one entry. The table includes around 500,000 distinct CDR3 sequences, 12% detected once. These records were also assigned to another study, of T cells in Graves' hyperthyroidism and ophthalmopathy.

The sequences come from peripheral blood mononuclear cells (PBMCs), collected at new diagnosis, from a patient treated with antithyroid drugs. These receptor sequences come from a woman in her 30s with Graves disease. Each CDR3 is given with its conserved first and last residue. Fields, in order: V gene, CDR3 protein.

>TRBV11-2
CASSPRLAGGWTAGELFF
>TRBV5-1
CASSFEAGTSGDEQFF
>TRBV11-3
CASSLALWRELTDTQYF
>TRBV18
CATAPLSNYGYTF
>TRBV5-1
CASSLAGTPSPLHF
>TRBV24-1
CATSAPGQGKTQYF
>TRBV2
CASSDEAAKLF
>TRBV28
CASRPGDRGWSTQYF
>TRBV20-1
CSARAAGIRWNEQFF
>TRBV29-1
CSVLGTEQETQYF
>TRBV19
CASSISEAQYF
>TRBV30
CAWKSRTEEAFF
>TRBV6-1
CASSSPLGGGNYEQYF
>TRBV28
CASSLRSAPLKLFF
>TRBV20-1
CSASTGLADTQYF
>TRBV11-2
CASSSPTSGYQETQYF
>TRBV28
CASSFGFRGNTGELFF
>TRBV6-1
CASREVGQDSNQPQHF
>TRBV27
CASSFDRARDVTDTQYF
>TRBV3-1
CASSQGYNLGTEAFF
>TRBV7-2
CASSPDRAGNSPLHF
>TRBV6-1
CASSPRTAEELFF
>TRBV7-3
CASSQRQGARFRIAKNIQYF
>TRBV12-3/TRBV12-4
CASSFGASTDTQYF
>TRBV7-9
CASSATGKGGNSPLHF
>TRBV30
CAWRQAGTGLGYTF
>TRBV28
CASSFPAVEEAFF
>TRBV14
CASSQGWGPQHF
>TRBV2
CASSEALQGGQPQHF
>TRBV11-3
CASSTGHLYEQYF
>TRBV7-3
CASSLGRLETQYF
>TRBV2
CASTRMDLYNEQFF
>TRBV4-1
CASSQPYRATGELFF
>TRBV9
CASSVAERNNEQFF
>TRBV7-9
CASSGGLAGDQETQYF
>TRBV2
CASSGGTSGFYEQYF
>TRBV19
CASSIPADNQPQHF
>TRBV25-1
CASSERFGEAFF
>TRBV10-3
CAISESPLGEATNPYEQYF
>TRBV4-3
CASSQDPSPETEAFF
>TRBV7-9
CASSLGQMTYEQYF
>TRBV18
CASSPLGGHEQFF
>TRBV7-2
CASSGTGQPNTEAFF
>TRBV5-1
CVSSGGRMNSPLHF
>TRBV4-1
CASSQDPRGSTEAFF
>TRBV5-1
CASSLDYTNTEAFF
>TRBV7-6
CASSPNRQYNEQFF
>TRBV24-1
CATSSRTGLAAGGPNTQYF
>TRBV13
CASSLGGDLFNEQFF
>TRBV7-9
CASSLTQDTEAFF
>TRBV7-9
CASTKRLAGATDTQYF
>TRBV7-3
CASVLSRQPQHF